This TCR beta chain was retrieved from a study of shared T cell receptors in the human thymus. Method: immunoSEQ multiplex PCR; TCRdb's copy keeps in-frame clones and lacks some. The sample lists some 640,000 clones; around 87% were seen once. The same sample was also studied in work on human thymus T cells. From that second work: Immunologically healthy infants in Finland undergoing congenital heart defect surgery were the donors. Thymus specimens were resections from corrective heart surgery. Apparent skewing of V and J gene usage characterized both thymic and blood repertoires. Unrelated individuals reportedly shared highly overlapping thymic TCR repertoires.

Sequencing was done on a sample of thymocytes. The sequence derives from a boy under two years old with a congenital heart defect.

The CDR3 DNA sequence: TGTGCCAGCAGTGAAGTCGTTCCAGAGACCCAGTACTTC. This gives the protein CASSEVVPETQYF. The gene calls are TRBV6-1 and TRBJ2-5; no reliable D call. V lost 1 base, J lost 4 bases, and 7 bases lay in between. Looked up from germline, CDR1 is MNHNS and CDR2 is SASEGT. The CDR3 totals 13 residues.